These T cell receptor beta chains were read from a single sample in a study of T cell changes during pregnancy in multiple sclerosis. Some clones are missing from TCRdb's copy, which holds only in-frame ones; the method was immunoSEQ multiplex PCR. Among 33,000 or so clones listed, 80% to 95% were seen once. The material sequenced was CD4+ T cells from peripheral blood mononuclear cells, taken in the third trimester of pregnancy. The receptors shown here come from a female donor in good health, enrolled as a control in a pregnancy study. Both conserved end residues are part of each CDR3. D genes are given only for firm matches. Rows may omit the clone size; those that give it use once, few, many or a size class.

abundance,d_gene,j_gene,v_gene,CDR3aa,CDR3nt
-,-,TRBJ1-3,TRBV2,CASRPAPGPGNTIYF,TGTGCCAGCAGACCTGCCCCCGGTCCCGGAAACACCATATATTTT
-,-,TRBJ1-1,TRBV18,CASSLDTLRGTEAFF,TGTGCCAGCTCACTCGACACTCTCCGGGGCACTGAAGCTTTCTTT
-,TRBD1,TRBJ1-2,TRBV9,CASSNRDSYNYGYTF,TGTGCCAGCAGCAACAGGGACAGCTATAACTATGGCTACACCTTC
-,TRBD1,TRBJ1-6,TRBV18,CASSPVAGGSPLHF,TGTGCCAGCTCACCGGTGGCAGGGGGTTCACCCCTCCACTTT
-,TRBD2,TRBJ2-2,TRBV6-6,CASSYELAGGRRELFF,TGTGCCAGCAGTTACGAACTAGCGGGGGGGAGGAGGGAGCTGTTTTTT
-,-,TRBJ2-1,TRBV21-1,CASSRDSGGRSNEQFF,TGTGCCAGCAGCAGAGATAGCGGGGGAAGGTCGAATGAGCAGTTCTTC
-,TRBD1,TRBJ1-3,TRBV7-8,CASSYSDRGNTIYF,TGTGCCAGCAGTTACTCGGACAGGGGAAACACCATATATTTT
-,-,TRBJ2-1,TRBV7-2,CASSPIPGTDNEQFF,TGTGCCAGCAGCCCTATCCCCGGGACTGATAATGAGCAGTTCTTC
-,TRBD1,TRBJ1-1,TRBV29-1,CSVSQGATEAFF,TGCAGCGTCTCGCAGGGGGCGACTGAAGCTTTCTTT
-,-,TRBJ2-4,TRBV7-3,CASSLTGQNIQYF,TGTGCCAGCAGCTTAACGGGCCAGAACATTCAGTACTTC
-,-,TRBJ2-2,TRBV7-3,CASSLNGDANTGELFF,TGTGCCAGCAGCTTAAACGGGGATGCGAACACCGGGGAGCTGTTTTTT
-,TRBD1,TRBJ2-7,TRBV9,CASSRLGQGYHEQYF,TGTGCCAGCAGCAGACTCGGACAGGGGTACCACGAGCAGTACTTC
few,TRBD1,TRBJ1-2,TRBV5-1,CASSLPRQNQGDYGYTF,TGCGCCAGCAGCTTGCCGCGACAAAACCAGGGGGACTATGGCTACACCTTC
-,-,TRBJ1-6,TRBV5-6,CASSSHRRNSPLHF,TGTGCCAGCAGCTCGCATCGGCGGAATTCACCCCTCCACTTT
few,-,TRBJ1-5,TRBV23-1,CASSRGLNQPQHF,TGCGCCAGCAGTCGGGGGCTTAATCAGCCCCAGCATTTT
-,TRBD2,TRBJ2-2,TRBV29-1,CSGQGLAGTGELFF,TGCAGCGGGCAGGGACTAGCGGGGACCGGGGAGCTGTTTTTT
-,-,TRBJ1-6,TRBV28,CASSSGVIFSPLHF,TGTGCCAGCAGTTCAGGGGTGATATTTTCACCCCTCCACTTT
-,TRBD1,TRBJ2-7,TRBV6-5,CASSGQGGTYEQYF,TGTGCCAGCAGTGGACAGGGAGGTACCTACGAGCAGTACTTC
-,-,TRBJ1-1,TRBV5-4,CAITRAPGEAFF,TGTGCCATCACCAGAGCCCCGGGGGAAGCTTTCTTT
-,-,TRBJ2-7,TRBV7-2,CASSPRTGTSTYEQYF,TGTGCCAGCAGCCCGAGGACCGGGACTTCAACCTACGAGCAGTACTTC
-,TRBD1,TRBJ1-6,TRBV30,CAWSLLDREWSPLHF,TGTGCCTGGAGTCTTCTTGACAGGGAATGGTCACCCCTCCACTTT
-,TRBD1,TRBJ2-7,TRBV5-4,CASSLAAGGRDYEQYF,TGTGCCAGCAGCTTGGCGGCAGGGGGAAGAGACTACGAGCAGTACTTC
-,-,TRBJ1-2,TRBV28,CASSPPNRVPGNYGYTF,TGTGCCAGCAGTCCCCCAAACAGGGTCCCCGGGAACTATGGCTACACCTTC
-,TRBD2,TRBJ2-3,TRBV29-1,CSASGTNQHTQYF,TGCAGCGCCAGTGGGACTAATCAACATACGCAGTATTTT
-,-,TRBJ2-3,TRBV4-1,CASSQDPPGSPTDTQYF,TGCGCCAGCAGCCAAGACCCCCCGGGGAGCCCCACAGATACGCAGTATTTT
-,TRBD1,TRBJ1-2,TRBV4-3,CASSQDPAGGTNGYTF,TGCGCCAGCAGCCAAGATCCCGCAGGGGGAACAAATGGCTACACCTTC
-,TRBD2,TRBJ2-5,TRBV7-2,CASSLVAGGEGWRETQYF,TGTGCCAGCAGCTTAGTCGCGGGGGGAGAGGGTTGGAGGGAGACCCAGTACTTC
-,-,TRBJ1-1,TRBV5-4,CASSLASGTEAFF,TGTGCCAGCAGCTTGGCTTCGGGAACTGAAGCTTTCTTT
-,TRBD2,TRBJ2-6,TRBV12-5,CASGGGYSGANVLTF,TGTGCTAGTGGGGGGGGGTACTCTGGGGCCAACGTCCTGACTTTC
-,TRBD1,TRBJ2-5,TRBV4-1,CASSQTLDRAYQETQYF,TGCGCCAGCAGCCAGACCCTGGACAGGGCGTACCAAGAGACCCAGTACTTC
-,TRBD1,TRBJ1-5,TRBV19,CASRPDRDNQPQHF,TGTGCCAGTAGACCCGACAGGGACAATCAGCCCCAGCATTTT